This TCR beta chain was retrieved from a study of human T cells and chemical hapten exposure. The CDR3 sequence is 11 residues long. V lost 0 bases to trimming and J lost 6 bases, with 3 bases between them. Germline V gene lookup returns CDR1 DFQATT and CDR2 SNEGSKA (reference sequence). The sample's time point: healthy volunteer bleed at 2 weeks. From whole blood left unfractionated, total RNA was extracted. This clonotype was seen repeatedly, ten times or more. Source study methods: TCRs per sample had a median of approximately 100,000 and ranged from 23,224 to 690,600. TCRdb called the RACE reads again in MiXCR, with one record for every CDR3 protein. The V and J calls reflect TCRdb's pipeline rather than the authors' work. In the table there are about 50,000 distinct CDR3 sequences, roughly 4.5% of which are singletons.

The receptor comes from a female donor in good health. Some clones in this sample may be carry-over from other donors' samples. The chain joins TRBV20-1 to TRBJ2-4; D is unresolved. The sample comprised whole blood. In DNA, the CDR3 is TGCAGTGCTAGAGACGGAAACATTCAGTACTTC. Protein product: CSARDGNIQYF.